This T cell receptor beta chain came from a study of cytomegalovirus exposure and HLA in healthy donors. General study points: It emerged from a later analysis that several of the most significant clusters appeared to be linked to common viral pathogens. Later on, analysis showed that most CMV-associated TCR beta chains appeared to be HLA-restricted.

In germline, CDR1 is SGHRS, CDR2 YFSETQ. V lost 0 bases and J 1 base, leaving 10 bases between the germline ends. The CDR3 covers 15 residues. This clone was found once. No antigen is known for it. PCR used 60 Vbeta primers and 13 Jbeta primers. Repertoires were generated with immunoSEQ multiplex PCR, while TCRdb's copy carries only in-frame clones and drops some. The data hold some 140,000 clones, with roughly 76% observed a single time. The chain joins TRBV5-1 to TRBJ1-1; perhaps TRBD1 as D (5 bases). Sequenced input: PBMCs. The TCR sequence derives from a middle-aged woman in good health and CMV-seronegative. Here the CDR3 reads CASSLDRGRNTEAFF. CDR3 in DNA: TGCGCCAGCAGCTTGGATCGGGGGAGGAACACTGAAGCTTTCTTT.